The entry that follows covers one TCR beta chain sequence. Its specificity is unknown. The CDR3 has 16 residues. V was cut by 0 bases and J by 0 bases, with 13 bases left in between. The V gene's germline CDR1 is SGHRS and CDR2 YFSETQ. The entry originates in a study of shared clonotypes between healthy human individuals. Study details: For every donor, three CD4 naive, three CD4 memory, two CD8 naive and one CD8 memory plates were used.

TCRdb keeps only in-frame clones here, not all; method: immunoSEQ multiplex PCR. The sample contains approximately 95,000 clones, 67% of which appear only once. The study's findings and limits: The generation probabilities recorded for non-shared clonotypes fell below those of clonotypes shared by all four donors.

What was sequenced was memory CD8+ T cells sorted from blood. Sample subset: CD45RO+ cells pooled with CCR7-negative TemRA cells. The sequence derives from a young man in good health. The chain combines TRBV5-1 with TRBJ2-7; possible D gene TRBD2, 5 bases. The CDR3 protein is CASSLEGGTSSYEQYF. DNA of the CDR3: TGCGCCAGCAGCTTGGAAGGAGGAACAAGCTCCTACGAGCAGTACTTC.